These 18 T cell receptor beta chains originate from one sample sequenced in a study of cytomegalovirus exposure and HLA in healthy donors. PCR involved 60 Vbeta and 13 Jbeta primers. The table came from immunoSEQ multiplex PCR; TCRdb's copy has only in-frame clones and leaves some out. The sample has some 130,000 clones; around 79% are singletons. Sequencing input: PBMCs. These receptors were collected from a man aged 18-30 years in good health and CMV-seronegative.

This clone was seen a single time. The chain recombines TRBV30 with TRBJ1-3; D is possibly TRBD1 (5 bases). Trimming took 3 bases from V and 0 from J, leaving 12 bases between them. CDR3 length: 15 residues. Germline assignment: CDR1 GTSNPN and CDR2 SVGIG (reference sequence). The CDR3 DNA reads TGTGCCTGGAGAGGAACAGGAGTCTCTGGAAACACCATATATTTT. As protein: CAWRGTGVSGNTIYF.

The J gene is TRBJ1-1, the V gene TRBV7-2, with D maybe TRBD1 (5 bases). The germline CDR1 and CDR2 sequences are SGHTA and FQGNSA. Trimming took off 6 bases at V and 13 bases at J, with 15 bases between the two ends. This CDR3 region has 11 residues. The CDR3 bases are TGTGCCAGCAGAAACGGGACTCCCGGTTTCTTT. Protein sequence: CASRNGTPGFF.

In DNA form, the CDR3 reads TGTGCCAGCAGCTCAGGACAGCCTAATTCACCCCTCCACTTT. It yields the protein CASSSGQPNSPLHF. V and J are TRBV11-2 and TRBJ1-6, with TRBD1 as a possible D gene (6 bases). CDR1 SGHAT and CDR2 FQNNGV come from the germline V gene. This CDR3 contains 14 residues. Trimming removed 4 bases at V and 6 bases at J, with 10 bases between.

The V call is TRBV7-3, the J call TRBJ2-3; maybe TRBD2 (6 bases). CDR1 is SGHTA, CDR2 FQGTGA, per germline. Trimming cost V 2 bases and J 4 bases, with 16 bases left between them. The CDR3 extends over 16 amino acids. The chain's CDR3 is CASSLLGEASPDTQYF. In DNA, the CDR3 is TGTGCCAGCAGCTTACTTGGGGAGGCCTCCCCAGATACGCAGTATTTT.

This sequence joins TRBV5-1 and TRBJ1-2, with 8 bases that match TRBD1. This CDR3 is 15 amino acids long. J gave up 2 bases and V 4 bases, and 7 bases lay outside the gene matches. Per germline, CDR1 SGHRS and CDR2 YFSETQ. The DNA for the CDR3 is TGCGCCAGCAGCCCTGGGACAGGCGAAAACTATGGCTACACCTTC. This gives the protein CASSPGTGENYGYTF.

The count of this clone is one. Other DNA sequences in the sample encode the same CDR3. This chain joins TRBV4-2 and TRBJ1-1; D gene ambiguous. This CDR3 is built from 15 residues. Germline CDR1 LGHNA, CDR2 YNFKEQ. V lost 0 bases and J lost 1, with 9 bases in between. DNA for the CDR3: TGTGCCAGCAGCCAAGAGGGAGGTCGGAACACTGAAGCTTTCTTT. Its protein is CASSQEGGRNTEAFF.

This chain connects TRBV7-2 to TRBJ2-1; perhaps TRBD1 as D (6 bases). The V gene's germline CDR1 is SGHTA and CDR2 FQGNSA. The V and J ends lost 6 bases and 3 bases respectively, with 12 bases between them. The CDR3 length is 14 residues. The CDR3 DNA reads TGTGCCAGCAGTCGGACGGACAGCTACAATGAGCAGTTCTTC. Protein sequence: CASSRTDSYNEQFF.

The chain carries TRBV6-6 and TRBJ2-7; 10 bases match TRBD2. CDR1 MNHNY and CDR2 SVGAGI come from the germline V gene (reference sequence). This CDR3 comprises 13 residues. The ends lost 7 bases at V and 4 bases at J; junction bases unmatched: 4. CDR3 amino acids: CASISGGNYEQYF. The DNA of the CDR3 is TGTGCCAGCATTAGCGGGGGGAATTACGAGCAGTACTTC.

This clone was seen once. CDR3: CASRQGVEAFF. CDR3 nucleotides: TGTGCCAGCAGACAGGGCGTGGAAGCTTTCTTT. J is TRBJ1-1 and V is TRBV19, with 7 bases matching TRBD1. The CDR3 has 11 amino acids. CDR1 and CDR2 from the germline V gene are LNHDA and SQIVND (reference sequence). The ends lost 9 bases at V and 8 bases at J; junction bases unmatched: 6.

The chain uses TRBV19 and TRBJ2-1; TRBD2 is a possible D gene (5 bases). The CDR3 has 15 residues. Trimming cost V 6 bases and J 7 bases, with 19 bases left between them. Looked up from germline, CDR1 is LNHDA and CDR2 is SQIVND (reference sequence). The chain's CDR3 is CASRFPGSPENEQFF. CDR3 DNA sequence: TGTGCCAGTAGATTCCCGGGGTCACCCGAGAATGAGCAGTTCTTC.

The V gene is TRBV5-5, the J gene TRBJ2-7; the match to TRBD1 covers 7 bases. CDR1 SGHKS and CDR2 YYEKEE come from the germline V gene (reference sequence). V shed 7 bases and J 0 bases; nucleotides not matched to a gene: 7. The CDR3 spans 14 residues. CDR3 nucleotides: TGTGCCAGCCGGATTGGACAGGACTCCTACGAGCAGTACTTC. As protein: CASRIGQDSYEQYF.

To note about this clone: At one of its ends the junction is not consistent with the germline gene, which may arise from a read error. The rearrangement links TRBV19 to TRBJ1-2; weak D call: TRBD1 (6 bases). This CDR3 contains 15 residues. Per germline, CDR1 LNHDA and CDR2 SQIVND (reference sequence). CDR3 sequence: CVSSSSGQSAGGYTF. The CDR3 nucleotides are TGTGTCAGTAGTTCTTCAGGACAGTCAGCAGGTGGCTACACCTTC.

The CDR3 nucleotides are TGTGCCAGCAGTGACACTCTAGGGGCCGGCAACACTGAAGCTTTCTTT. Translated, it gives CASSDTLGAGNTEAFF. The chain couples TRBV6-4 to TRBJ1-1; D is possibly TRBD1 (5 bases). CDR1 and CDR2 from the germline V gene are MRHNA and SNTAGT. Trimming left V 2 bases short and J 2 bases short, with 15 bases between. The CDR3 loop spans 16 amino acids.

The chain couples TRBV4-1 to TRBJ1-2; D unclear. Germline CDR1 is MGHRA and CDR2 is YSYEKL. The CDR3 contains 16 residues. Trimming removed 4 bases at V and 3 bases at J, with 18 bases between. CDR3 coding DNA: TGCGCCAGCAGCCCGAGGATGGAAAAGAAAGACTATGGCTACACCTTC. Protein product: CASSPRMEKKDYGYTF.

The chain joins TRBV25-1 to TRBJ1-5; D is undetermined. Deletions cut 3 bases from V and 3 bases from J, with 3 bases between. From germline, CDR1 is MGHDK and CDR2 SYGVNS. This CDR3 has 12 amino acids. The CDR3 here is CASSEYNQPQHF. CDR3 nucleotides: TGTGCCAGCAGTGAGTACAATCAGCCCCAGCATTTT.

In this sample, this clone turned up once. Other DNA sequences within the sample encode an identical CDR3. The rearrangement links TRBV2 to TRBJ2-1; 11 bases agree with TRBD1. Germline-derived CDR1 and CDR2 are SNHLY and FYNNEI. The CDR3 is 15 amino acids. V was pared by 6 bases and J by 4 bases, with 5 bases of the junction left unmatched. CDR3 residues: CASRAGTGGYNEQFF. The CDR3 DNA is TGTGCCAGCAGAGCCGGGACAGGGGGGTACAATGAGCAGTTCTTC.

This clone has a handful of counts. V and J are TRBV5-6 and TRBJ1-1; no firm D call. Trimming left V 0 bases short and J 8 bases short, with 8 bases between. The CDR3 spans 12 residues. Germline V CDR1 and CDR2: SGHDT, YYEEEE. The CDR3 region is CASSLARREAFF. In DNA, the CDR3 is TGTGCCAGCAGCTTGGCAAGGAGGGAAGCTTTCTTT.

The chain uses TRBV5-1 and TRBJ2-2, with 7 bases identical to TRBD1. V shed 5 bases and J 3 bases; nucleotides not matched to a gene: 10. Looked up from germline, CDR1 is SGHRS and CDR2 is YFSETQ. The CDR3 totals 16 residues. The CDR3 is CASSPLLDRDTGELFF. CDR3 nucleotides: TGCGCCAGCAGTCCTCTTCTAGACAGGGACACCGGGGAGCTGTTTTTT.